This passage covers 6 T cell receptor beta chains from one sample sequenced in a study of graft-versus-host responses after intestinal transplantation. Antigens of these TCRs are unknown. Some clones are missing from TCRdb's copy, which holds only in-frame ones; the method was immunoSEQ multiplex PCR. Of some 76,000 clones listed, over 75% were seen once; the top ten hold around 8%. The sequencing here drew on unstimulated CD8+ T cells sorted from spleen or lymph node cells, taken before transplant. The receptors originated from a human donor who was the organ donor for an intestinal transplant.

With regard to this clone: Different DNA sequences within this sample yield the same CDR3. The J gene is TRBJ1-4, the V gene TRBV27; D is unclear. The V end lost 7 bases, the J end lost 4 bases, and 19 bases lay between the germline ends. Germline values: CDR1 MNHEY, CDR2 SMNVEV (reference sequence). The CDR3 runs to 16 residues. The CDR3 sequence: CASMNGRTEGNEKLFF. The DNA of the CDR3 is TGTGCCAGCATGAATGGCCGGACGGAGGGTAATGAAAAACTGTTTTTT.

The J gene is TRBJ2-7, the V gene TRBV9; no clear D. Germline CDR1 SGDLS, CDR2 YYNGEE. The V and J ends lost 4 bases and 0 bases respectively, with 14 bases between them. This CDR3 comprises 15 residues. The CDR3 coding sequence is TGTGCCAGCAGCCCCCGAGGTTTGGGCTCCTACGAGCAGTACTTC. Amino acids: CASSPRGLGSYEQYF.

The chain carries TRBV28 and TRBJ1-2, with no clear D. The CDR3 runs to 16 residues. Trimming stripped 6 bases from V and 0 bases from J, with 17 bases between. CDR1 and CDR2 from the germline V gene are MDHEN and SYDVKM. The CDR3 region is CASRPPDRNTNYGYTF. The DNA of the CDR3 is TGTGCCAGCAGACCCCCGGACCGAAATACTAACTATGGCTACACCTTC.

This clone has a handful of counts. The chain recombines TRBV7-2 with TRBJ2-7; 11 bases line up with TRBD2. V lost 3 bases to trimming and J lost 5 bases; unmatched junction nucleotides: 3. CDR3 length: 14 amino acids. The germline CDR1 and CDR2 sequences are SGHTA and FQGNSA. CDR3: CASSFSGGADEQYF. CDR3 DNA: TGTGCCAGCAGCTTTAGCGGGGGGGCCGACGAGCAGTACTTC.

V usage is TRBV5-6 and J usage is TRBJ2-7, with TRBD1 as a possible D gene (6 bases). Germline V gene lookup returns CDR1 SGHDT and CDR2 YYEEEE. The CDR3 is 11 residues long. Trimming removed 5 bases from V and 4 bases from J, with 7 bases in between. The CDR3 sequence: CASSTGYEQYF. The CDR3 nucleotides are TGTGCCAGCAGTACAGGGTACGAGCAGTACTTC.

The V gene is TRBV7-9, the J gene TRBJ1-1; the D gene is possibly TRBD1 (6 bases). Trimming removed 10 bases from V and 2 bases from J, with 17 bases in between. This CDR3 has 14 amino acids. Germline V gene lookup returns CDR1 SEHNR and CDR2 FQNEAQ (reference sequence). CDR3 in amino acids: CAILETGTNTEAFF. The CDR3 nucleotides read TGTGCCATCTTAGAGACAGGAACAAACACTGAAGCTTTCTTT.